The T cell receptor (beta chain) described here comes from a study of CD8 T cells in ankylosing spondylitis. The CDR3 totals 11 residues. Germline V CDR1 and CDR2: SQVTM, ANQGSEA. V shed 3 bases and J shed 8 bases, with 10 bases lying between them. TCR beta libraries were made by quantitative 5'-RACE with molecular barcodes. TCRdb passed the 5' RACE reads through MiXCR, listing each CDR3 protein once. The table lists under 850,000 distinct CDR3 sequences, roughly 19% of them singletons, with roughly a fifth in the top ten. Notes on the study in general: Some motif variants were previously reported in reactive arthritis synovial fluid and blood. Significantly higher representation of disease-linked clones was reported for matched ankylosing spondylitis synovial fluid. It appeared that ankylosing spondylitis blood was characterized by a TCR beta motif of roughly 8 highly homologous variants. A CD8+ phenotype characterized the disease-linked clones, which were relatively rare in peripheral blood.

This clonotype occurred a few times. Antigen: not known. The chain links TRBV29-1 to TRBJ1-1; no firm D call. The sequenced material came from blood, either unsorted or a sorted T cell fraction (not recorded which). The sequence derives from a male donor with ankylosing spondylitis. This CDR3 is CSVEAITEAFF. CDR3 in DNA: TGCAGCGTTGAGGCCATCACCGAAGCTTTCTTT.